This is a list of T cell receptor beta chains from one sample in a study of early T cells in non-severe SARS-CoV-2 infection. TCRdb redid the calling of the 5' RACE reads with MiXCR, one entry per CDR3 protein. The table shows 80,000 to 95,000 distinct CDR3 sequences, with around a sixth occurring only once. The sample was whole blood, taken at baseline. The receptor set was obtained from an adult who was a healthcare worker with PCR-confirmed SARS-CoV-2 infection or an uninfected control (not recorded which). Both conserved end residues are part of each CDR3. A D gene is named only where the DNA matches it firmly. A clone size is listed for some rows: how often the clone was seen (once, few, many), or a class if it is expanded.

size | D | J | V | CDR3 | DNA
many | - | TRBJ2-7 | TRBV12-3/TRBV12-4 | CASSLDYGGYEQYF | TGTGCCAGCAGTTTAGATTATGGGGGATACGAGCAGTACTTC
- | - | TRBJ1-1 | TRBV7-9 | CASSSGRLNTEAFF | TGTGCCAGCAGCTCGGGACGGTTGAACACTGAAGCTTTCTTT
- | TRBD2 | TRBJ2-2 | TRBV29-1 | CSVGQGLAGLHTGELFF | TGCAGCGTCGGACAAGGACTAGCGGGACTCCACACCGGGGAGCTGTTTTTT
many | TRBD2 | TRBJ2-1 | TRBV11-2 | CASSSPSGRANEQFF | TGTGCCAGCAGCTCTCCTAGCGGGAGGGCCAATGAGCAGTTCTTC
- | - | TRBJ2-5 | TRBV7-8 | CASSLDDLRETQYF | TGTGCCAGCAGCTTAGATGACCTTAGGGAGACCCAGTACTTC
few | TRBD1 | TRBJ1-1 | TRBV4-3 | CASSRQQGDPEAFF | TGCGCCAGCAGCCGGCAACAGGGGGACCCTGAAGCTTTCTTT
few | - | TRBJ1-2 | TRBV10-2 | CASNPDPGYGYTF | TGCGCCAGCAATCCAGATCCCGGATATGGCTACACCTTC
many | TRBD2 | TRBJ2-2 | TRBV29-1 | CSVQTSGRASGELFF | TGCAGCGTTCAGACTAGCGGGAGGGCATCCGGGGAGCTGTTTTTT
- | - | TRBJ2-7 | TRBV5-1 | CASSSDKAYEQYF | TGCGCCAGCAGCTCGGACAAGGCCTACGAGCAGTACTTC
many | - | TRBJ2-1 | TRBV5-5 | CASSLGPPDNEQFF | TGTGCCAGCAGCCTGGGGCCCCCGGACAATGAGCAGTTCTTC
- | - | TRBJ2-7 | TRBV28 | CASSLFERTDSFYEQYF | TGTGCCAGCAGTTTATTTGAACGTACAGATTCTTTTTACGAGCAGTACTTC
- | TRBD1 | TRBJ2-6 | TRBV4-1 | CASSQNRGSGANVLTF | TGCGCCAGCAGCCAAAACAGGGGTTCGGGGGCCAACGTCCTGACTTTC
- | TRBD2 | TRBJ2-3 | TRBV6-5 | CASSYSIAGGADTQYF | TGTGCCAGCAGTTACTCAATAGCGGGAGGCGCAGATACGCAGTATTTT
few | TRBD2 | TRBJ2-3 | TRBV6-5 | CASSYSNAGGLDTQYF | TGTGCCAGCAGTTACTCGAATGCGGGAGGTTTGGATACGCAGTATTTT
- | - | TRBJ1-2 | TRBV7-2 | CASSLEYGYGYTF | TGTGCCAGCAGCTTAGAGTACGGCTATGGCTACACCTTC
many | TRBD1 | TRBJ1-1 | TRBV28 | CASSPGGAVTEAFF | TGTGCCAGCAGCCCAGGGGGCGCGGTCACTGAAGCTTTCTTT
- | TRBD2 | TRBJ2-1 | TRBV9 | CASSPEPLLAASSYNEQFF | TGTGCCAGCAGCCCCGAACCCCTACTAGCGGCTAGCTCCTACAATGAGCAGTTCTTC
- | - | TRBJ2-7 | TRBV28 | CASGRGKEQYF | TGTGCCAGCGGCCGGGGTAAGGAGCAGTACTTC
many | - | TRBJ2-3 | TRBV12-3/TRBV12-4 | CASSLAGDTQYF | TGTGCCAGCAGTTTAGCGGGAGATACGCAGTATTTT
few | - | TRBJ1-2 | TRBV29-1 | CSVGTAGSYTF | TGCAGCGTTGGTACAGCAGGGAGCTACACCTTC
- | - | TRBJ1-3 | TRBV3-1 | CASSPVVSGNTIYF | TGTGCCAGCAGCCCTGTAGTTTCTGGAAACACCATATATTTT
few | TRBD1 | TRBJ2-6 | TRBV19 | CASSSGTGLSGANVLTF | TGTGCCAGTAGTTCCGGGACAGGCCTCTCTGGGGCCAACGTCCTGACTTTC
many | TRBD2 | TRBJ2-3 | TRBV7-9 | CASSPPGLAADTQYF | TGTGCCAGCAGCCCCCCGGGACTAGCTGCAGATACGCAGTATTTT
- | TRBD2 | TRBJ2-7 | TRBV7-3 | CASSLGGPGTSGRSYEQYF | TGTGCCAGCAGCTTAGGGGGTCCCGGGACTAGCGGGAGGAGCTACGAGCAGTACTTC
- | TRBD2 | TRBJ2-1 | TRBV5-4 | CASSPTSGTYNEQFF | TGTGCCAGCAGCCCTACTAGCGGGACCTACAATGAGCAGTTCTTC
many | - | TRBJ2-2 | TRBV7-2 | CASTSTIPNTGELFF | TGTGCCAGCACCTCGACTATTCCGAACACCGGGGAGCTGTTTTTT
- | - | TRBJ2-1 | TRBV2 | CASSDGSPEFF | TGTGCCAGCAGTGATGGCAGCCCAGAGTTCTTC
- | TRBD1 | TRBJ2-3 | TRBV19 | CASSSTGVGGADTQYF | TGTGCCAGTAGTAGTACAGGGGTTGGTGGAGCAGATACGCAGTATTTT
medium-sized | TRBD1 | TRBJ2-6 | TRBV24-1 | CATSDAGQGVRGANVLTF | TGTGCCACCAGTGATGCGGGACAGGGGGTGAGGGGGGCCAACGTCCTGACTTTC
- | - | TRBJ2-1 | TRBV28 | CAGTSQGKYNEQFF | TGTGCCGGAACCTCTCAGGGGAAATACAATGAGCAGTTCTTC
few | - | TRBJ2-1 | TRBV10-3 | CAISTTGYEQFF | TGTGCCATCAGTACGACAGGATATGAGCAGTTCTTC
- | - | TRBJ1-5 | TRBV28 | CASRDIDQPQHF | TGTGCCAGCAGGGACATCGATCAGCCCCAGCATTTT
- | - | TRBJ2-7 | TRBV29-1 | CSVRKGYEQYF | TGCAGCGTCCGAAAGGGCTACGAGCAGTACTTC
few | - | TRBJ2-2 | TRBV29-1 | CSALKGGSLTGELFF | TGCAGCGCTTTGAAGGGAGGAAGTCTGACCGGGGAGCTGTTTTTT
many | TRBD2 | TRBJ2-7 | TRBV11-2 | CASSSTSGSYEQYF | TGTGCCAGCAGCTCGACTAGCGGGAGCTACGAGCAGTACTTC
few | - | TRBJ1-1 | TRBV6-5 | CASSYARTVNTEAFF | TGTGCCAGCAGCTACGCGAGAACAGTGAACACTGAAGCTTTCTTT
- | - | TRBJ2-1 | TRBV20-1 | CSAIRQAGREQFF | TGCAGTGCTATACGACAGGCGGGTAGGGAGCAGTTCTTC
many | - | TRBJ2-7 | TRBV2 | CASSETGIGSEQYF | TGTGCCAGCAGTGAAACGGGGATAGGGTCCGAGCAGTACTTC
many | - | TRBJ2-7 | TRBV21-1 | CADPRPNYEQYF | TGTGCCGACCCGAGGCCTAACTACGAGCAGTACTTC
- | - | TRBJ2-2 | TRBV12-3/TRBV12-4 | CASILTSGTPGSCFF | -
- | TRBD2 | TRBJ2-7 | TRBV20-1 | CSALLANSYEQYF | TGCAGTGCCCTACTAGCGAACTCCTACGAGCAGTACTTC
- | - | TRBJ1-2 | TRBV12-3/TRBV12-4 | CASAGAYGYTF | TGTGCCAGCGCCGGGGCCTATGGCTACACCTTC